This T cell receptor (beta chain) stems from a study of shared clonotypes between healthy human individuals. Study as a whole: Donors consisted of a couple of women and a few men between 18 and 49.

Generated by immunoSEQ multiplex PCR, the TCRdb table keeps only in-frame clones and is missing some. The sample has about half a million clones; approximately 79% are singletons. Unsorted samples, those not sorted, used 70 million to 95 million PBMCs for genomic DNA. The origin of this receptor is a woman aged 40 to 49 in good health. Some clones in this sample may be carry-over from other donors' samples. Source material: PBMCs.

CDR3 sequence: CASSPSRRAPRSYNEQFF. CDR3 DNA sequence: TGTGCCAGCAGCCCTAGTCGGCGGGCTCCCCGCTCCTACAATGAGCAGTTCTTC. The chain employs TRBV28 and TRBJ2-1; perhaps TRBD2 as D (5 bases). This CDR3 comprises 18 residues. Germline CDR1 is MDHEN and CDR2 is SYDVKM. Trimming took 6 bases from V and 0 from J, leaving 21 bases between them.